The T cell receptor (beta chain) described here comes from a study of T cells in narcolepsy. Study-level information: Donors had narcolepsy type 1 or type 2, or were healthy controls.

Trimming stripped 0 bases from V and 8 bases from J, with 10 bases between. The germline CDR1 and CDR2 sequences are SGHDN and FVKESK. The CDR3 extends over 14 amino acids. This clone was seen more than once but under ten times. The antigen is unknown. Regarding the study as a whole: Healthy controls reportedly lacked the autoreactive clonotypes serially found in patients' blood. Autoreactive clone sequences were missing from some blood memory CD4+ repertoires. HCRT-specific and TRIB2-specific autoreactive clonotypes appeared among same-patient CSF and blood CD4+ clonotypes.

Using immunoSEQ multiplex PCR, the repertoire was profiled, and TCRdb retains in-frame clones only, with some absent. In the table there are about 27,000 clones, approximately 80% of which are singletons. Sequencing was performed on CD45RA- memory CD4+ T cells from PBMCs. The sequence was obtained from a human donor with narcolepsy. The chain uses TRBV14 and TRBJ1-4; D perhaps matches TRBD1 (6 bases). CDR3 sequence: CASSQDHRAEKLFF. The CDR3 DNA reads as TGTGCCAGCAGCCAAGATCACAGGGCCGAAAAACTGTTTTTT.